This T cell receptor (beta chain) comes out of a study of shared clonotypes between healthy human individuals. The wider study: The plates for each donor numbered three CD4 naive, three CD4 memory, two CD8 naive and one CD8 memory.

Assay: immunoSEQ multiplex PCR; the TCRdb copy retains only in-frame clones and omits some. The sample comprises more than 2,000,000 clones, just over 90% of which are singletons, and more than 0.12% rests with the top ten. Each sample came from a Caucasian adult donor living in Nashville, Tennessee. CD45RA-negative memory and CD45RA+ naive subsets were split from the CD4+ cells. Germline V gene sequence: CDR1 SGHVS, CDR2 FQNEAQ. CDR3 length: 13 residues. Trimming took off 3 bases at V and 3 bases at J, with 7 bases between the two ends. What was sequenced was naive CD4+ T cells sorted from blood. Regarding subset: CD45RA+ positively selected. V and J are TRBV7-8 and TRBJ2-3; no clear D gene. The TCR was taken from a man aged 18 to 30 in good health. The DNA of the CDR3 is TGTGCCAGCAGCTTTACCGAAACAGATACGCAGTATTTT. It translates to CASSFTETDTQYF.